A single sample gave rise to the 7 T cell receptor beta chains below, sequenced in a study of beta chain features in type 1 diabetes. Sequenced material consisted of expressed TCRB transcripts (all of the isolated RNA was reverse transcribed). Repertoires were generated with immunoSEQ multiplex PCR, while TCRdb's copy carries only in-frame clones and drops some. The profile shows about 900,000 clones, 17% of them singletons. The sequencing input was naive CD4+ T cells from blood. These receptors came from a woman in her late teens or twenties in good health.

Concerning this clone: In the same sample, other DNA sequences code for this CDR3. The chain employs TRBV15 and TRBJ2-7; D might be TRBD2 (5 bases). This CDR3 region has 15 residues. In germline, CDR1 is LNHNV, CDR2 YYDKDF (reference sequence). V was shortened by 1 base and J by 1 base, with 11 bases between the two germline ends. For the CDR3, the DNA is TGTGCCACCAGCAGAGGTCCGTCGGGGTCCTACGAGCAGTACTTC. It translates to CATSRGPSGSYEQYF.

The CDR3 sequence: CASRPGGQIGELFF. DNA of the CDR3: TGTGCCAGCCGACCGGGAGGGCAGATCGGGGAGCTGTTTTTT. V gene TRBV7-2 combines with J gene TRBJ2-2; 8 nucleotides line up with TRBD2. This CDR3 is built from 14 residues. CDR1 and CDR2 from the germline V gene are SGHTA and FQGNSA. The V and J ends lost 8 bases and 7 bases, in that order; junction bases with no gene match: 9.

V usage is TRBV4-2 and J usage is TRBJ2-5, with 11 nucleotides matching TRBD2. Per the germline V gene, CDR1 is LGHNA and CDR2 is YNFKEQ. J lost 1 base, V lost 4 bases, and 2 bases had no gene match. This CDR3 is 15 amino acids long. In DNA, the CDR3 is TGTGCCAGCAGCCCGGGACTAGCGGTCCAAGAGACCCAGTACTTC. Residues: CASSPGLAVQETQYF.

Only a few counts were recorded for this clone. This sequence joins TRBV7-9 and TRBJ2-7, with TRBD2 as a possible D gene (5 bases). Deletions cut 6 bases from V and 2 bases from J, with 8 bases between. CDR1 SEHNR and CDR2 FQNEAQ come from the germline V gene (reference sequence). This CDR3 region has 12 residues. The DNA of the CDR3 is TGTGCCAGCAGGGCGGGCACCTACGAGCAGTACTTC. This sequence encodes CASRAGTYEQYF.

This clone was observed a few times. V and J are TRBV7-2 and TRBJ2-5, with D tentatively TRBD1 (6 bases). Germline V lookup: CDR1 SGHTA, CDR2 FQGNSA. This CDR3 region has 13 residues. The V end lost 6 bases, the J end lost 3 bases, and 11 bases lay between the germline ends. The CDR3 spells CASSKGQKETQYF. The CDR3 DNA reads TGTGCCAGCAGTAAGGGACAAAAAGAGACCCAGTACTTC.

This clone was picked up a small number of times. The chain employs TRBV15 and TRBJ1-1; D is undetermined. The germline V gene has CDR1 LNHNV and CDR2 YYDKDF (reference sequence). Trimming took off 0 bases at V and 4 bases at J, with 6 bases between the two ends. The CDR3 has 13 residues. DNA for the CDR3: TGTGCCACCAGCAGAGAATCGGGCACTGAAGCTTTCTTT. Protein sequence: CATSRESGTEAFF.

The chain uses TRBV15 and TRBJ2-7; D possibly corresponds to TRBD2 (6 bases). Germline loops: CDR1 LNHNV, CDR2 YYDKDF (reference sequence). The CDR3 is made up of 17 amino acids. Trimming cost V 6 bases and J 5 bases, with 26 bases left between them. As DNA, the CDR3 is TGTGCCACCAGTCACACCCCATGGGGGGTAATTCAAAACGAGCAGTACTTC. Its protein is CATSHTPWGVIQNEQYF.